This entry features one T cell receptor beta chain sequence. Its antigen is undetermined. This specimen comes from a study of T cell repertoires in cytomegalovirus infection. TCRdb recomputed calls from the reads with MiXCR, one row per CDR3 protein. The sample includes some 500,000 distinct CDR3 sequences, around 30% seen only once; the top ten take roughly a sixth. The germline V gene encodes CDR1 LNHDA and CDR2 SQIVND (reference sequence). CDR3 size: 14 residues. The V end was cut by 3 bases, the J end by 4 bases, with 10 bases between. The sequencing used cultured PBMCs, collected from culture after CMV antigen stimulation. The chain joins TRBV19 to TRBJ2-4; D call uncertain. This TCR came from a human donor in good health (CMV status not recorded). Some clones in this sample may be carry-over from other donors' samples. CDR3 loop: CASSIGPEKNIQYF. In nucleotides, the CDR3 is TGTGCCAGTAGTATCGGGCCAGAAAAAAACATTCAGTACTTC.